This T cell receptor (beta chain) was observed in a study of cytomegalovirus exposure and HLA in healthy donors. Study-wide results and limits: Near-uniform donor sequencing depth was presumed by presence/absence analyses. As was reported, the HLA-A and HLA-B alleles of most subjects were accurately predicted from TCR beta sequences.

PCR amplification relied on 60 Vbeta primers (plus 13 Jbeta primers). Produced via immunoSEQ multiplex PCR; TCRdb's table is partial and in-frame only. Here the sample spans some 150,000 clones, around 65% being singletons. The CDR3 has 13 residues. Germline values: CDR1 SGHRS, CDR2 YFSETQ. Trimming left V 0 bases short and J 5 bases short, with 6 bases between. On this clone itself: Its antigen is as yet unknown.

The rearrangement links TRBV5-1 to TRBJ2-1; D is unresolved. The TCR comes from a woman in her twenties or thirties in good health and CMV-seropositive. The source material was PBMCs. CDR3 DNA sequence: TGCGCCAGCAGCTTGGTTGGAGACAATGAGCAGTTCTTC. Protein: CASSLVGDNEQFF.